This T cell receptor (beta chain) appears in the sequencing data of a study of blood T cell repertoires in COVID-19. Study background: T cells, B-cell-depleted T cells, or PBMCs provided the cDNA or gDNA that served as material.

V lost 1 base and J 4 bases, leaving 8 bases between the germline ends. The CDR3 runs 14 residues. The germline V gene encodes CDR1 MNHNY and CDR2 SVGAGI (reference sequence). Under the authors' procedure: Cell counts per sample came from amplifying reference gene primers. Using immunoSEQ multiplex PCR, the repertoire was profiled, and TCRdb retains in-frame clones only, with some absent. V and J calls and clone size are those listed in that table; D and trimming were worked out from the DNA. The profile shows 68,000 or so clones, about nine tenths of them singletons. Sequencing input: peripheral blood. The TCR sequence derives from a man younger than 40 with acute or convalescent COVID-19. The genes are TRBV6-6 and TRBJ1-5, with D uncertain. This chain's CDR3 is CASSYFQVNQPQHF. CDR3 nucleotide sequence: TGTGCCAGCAGTTACTTTCAGGTGAATCAGCCCCAGCATTTT.